This passage covers 31 T cell receptor beta chains from one sample sequenced in a study of T-cell memory formation after mild COVID-19. TCRdb re-called the 5' RACE reads with MiXCR, one entry per CDR3 protein. Among about 540,000 distinct CDR3 sequences, roughly 22% were seen once, and the ten largest hold roughly an eighth. Input material: PBMCs or a T cell subset sorted from them (not recorded which). These TCRs come from an adult woman who had mild COVID-19 (a few samples of this study predate the infection). Cell type and time point are not known.

The V gene is TRBV6-1, the J gene TRBJ2-7; D might be TRBD1 (6 bases). Germline V gene data show CDR1 as MNHNS and CDR2 as SASEGT. V lost 5 bases, J lost 2 bases, and 19 bases lay in between. The CDR3 length is 16 residues. The CDR3 nucleotides read TGTGCCAGCAGTCCAAGTCAGGGGTCTCGCCCCTACGAGCAGTACTTC. Protein: CASSPSQGSRPYEQYF.

CDR3 coding DNA: TGTGCCAGCAGTCCACCCGGGAGGTCCTACAATGAGCAGTTCTTC. Amino acids: CASSPPGRSYNEQFF. The gene calls are TRBV6-2 or TRBV6-3 and TRBJ2-1; 7 bases line up with TRBD2. After removal of 5 bases from V and 1 base from J, the junction contained 5 bases not matched to a gene. The CDR3 totals 15 residues. CDR1 MNHEY and CDR2 SVGEGT come from the germline V gene.

The chain employs TRBV5-5 and TRBJ2-2, with TRBD1 as a possible D gene (5 bases). CDR3 length equals 16 residues. With 2 bases removed from V and 2 bases from J, the gap between germline ends came to 13 bases. In germline, CDR1 is SGHKS, CDR2 YYEKEE (reference sequence). CDR3 residues: CASSFLEGENTGELFF. The CDR3 region has the DNA TGTGCCAGCAGCTTTTTGGAAGGGGAAAACACCGGGGAGCTGTTTTTT.

This clonotype was detected only a few times. V gene TRBV4-2 combines with J gene TRBJ2-2; TRBD2 aligns across 11 bases. Trimming cost V 0 bases and J 1 base; bases outside gene matches: 4. From germline, CDR1 is LGHNA and CDR2 YNFKEQ. The CDR3 loop spans 18 amino acids. In DNA form, the CDR3 reads TGTGCCAGCAGCCAAGATTGGCTAGCGGGAGGGAACACCGGGGAGCTGTTTTTT. Its protein is CASSQDWLAGGNTGELFF.

This clonotype turned up a few times. The DNA is omitted, as the CDR3 cannot be located on it reliably, and the CDR3 follows TCRdb's listing. The CDR3 is CSARVATGSQIF. The V and J genes are TRBV20-1 and TRBJ1-2; the listed D gene, TRBD1, was not tested against the DNA. The CDR3 totals 12 residues, both ends included. Per germline, CDR1 DFQATT and CDR2 SNEGSKA (reference sequence).

The chain has TRBV18 and TRBJ1-2, with TRBD1 matching 7 bases. CDR3 length equals 16 residues. In germline, CDR1 is KGHSH, CDR2 LQKENI. V lost 1 base, J lost 8 bases, and 13 bases stayed unmatched. The DNA of the CDR3 is TGTGCCAGCTCACCACGACAGGGAAGCTTTGAATACGGCTACACCTTC. Its protein product is CASSPRQGSFEYGYTF.

The gene calls are TRBV12-3 or TRBV12-4 and TRBJ2-3, with 9 bases that match TRBD1. With V trimmed by 5 bases and J by 6 bases, 9 bases remained unmatched. The CDR3 is 15 amino acids. CDR3 sequence reads: CASSGADRGEDTQYF. The CDR3, as DNA: TGTGCCAGCAGTGGGGCCGACAGGGGGGAGGATACGCAGTATTTT.

This clonotype was detected only a few times. V and J are TRBV24-1 and TRBJ2-7; 10 positions agree with TRBD1. CDR1 KGHDR and CDR2 SFDVKD come from the germline V gene. The CDR3 runs 17 residues. V trimming: 1 base; J trimming: 2 bases; junction bases outside the gene matches: 7. CDR3 region: CATSDFPWDRGTYEQYF. The CDR3 nucleotides read TGTGCCACCAGTGATTTCCCCTGGGACAGGGGAACCTACGAGCAGTACTTC.

This chain connects TRBV7-2 to TRBJ1-4, with D possibly being TRBD1 (5 bases). V was cut by 2 bases and J by 10 bases, with 8 bases left in between. The CDR3 loop spans 12 amino acids. Germline V gives CDR1 SGHTA, CDR2 FQGNSA. CDR3 sequence reads: CASSLRQGKLFF. CDR3 DNA sequence: TGTGCCAGCAGCTTACGCCAGGGAAAACTGTTTTTT.

This clonotype was seen a few times. An end of the junction differs from the germline gene, which may be a read error. This chain joins TRBV7-7 and TRBJ1-6; D remains ambiguous. The CDR3 loop spans 15 amino acids. Germline V gives CDR1 SSHAT, CDR2 FNYEAQ (reference sequence). The CDR3 region has the DNA TGTGCTAGCAGCTTAGCCGCCGGGATTAATTCACCCCTCCACTTT. It is translated as CASSLAAGINSPLHF.

This clonotype was detected ten times or more. The chain carries TRBV7-2 and TRBJ2-4; tentative D call: TRBD1 (6 bases). V shed 5 bases and J shed 7 bases, with 18 bases lying between them. The germline V gene encodes CDR1 SGHTA and CDR2 FQGNSA. The CDR3 length is 15 residues. As DNA, the CDR3 is TGTGCCAGCAGCCAGCCCCTCAGGGGTGGGAACATTCAGTACTTC. Translation gives CASSQPLRGGNIQYF.

The chain is built from TRBV18 and TRBJ2-7; TRBD2 agrees at 7 bases. The CDR3 is 15 amino acids. Germline V lookup: CDR1 KGHSH, CDR2 LQKENI. Losses at the gene ends were 4 bases for V and 4 bases for J; bases not matched to a gene: 10. CDR3: CASSLSGGSLYEQYF. The CDR3 nucleotides read TGTGCCAGCTCACTCTCCGGGGGGAGCCTGTACGAGCAGTACTTC.

The chain joins TRBV9 to TRBJ2-2; TRBD2 might be the D (5 bases). Trimming took off 3 bases at V and 1 base at J, with 10 bases between the two ends. This CDR3 region has 15 residues. CDR1 is SGDLS, CDR2 YYNGEE, per germline. CDR3 in amino acids: CASSGFSENTGELFF. The CDR3 DNA reads as TGTGCCAGCAGCGGATTTAGCGAGAACACCGGGGAGCTGTTTTTT.

V and J are TRBV5-6 and TRBJ2-3, with a possible D match to TRBD2 (5 bases). CDR1 is SGHDT and CDR2 is YYEEEE in the germline V gene. V gave up 4 bases and J gave up 1 base, with 19 bases separating them. The CDR3 extends over 17 amino acids. The CDR3 reads CASSKASGGPGTDTQYF. CDR3 bases: TGTGCCAGCAGCAAGGCGAGCGGCGGCCCTGGCACAGATACGCAGTATTTT.

This chain joins TRBV6-5 and TRBJ1-2, with D possibly matching TRBD1 (5 bases). The V end was cut by 2 bases, the J end by 7 bases, with 23 bases between. Germline CDR1 is MNHEY and CDR2 is SVGAGI. CDR3 size: 17 residues. CDR3 sequence: CASSYLTFFSGIGGYTF. The CDR3 DNA reads as TGTGCCAGCAGTTACCTCACCTTTTTTTCAGGGATAGGTGGCTACACCTTC.

The chain employs TRBV29-1 and TRBJ2-5, with TRBD2 matching over 8 bases. Unmatched junction bases numbered 11, after V lost 4 bases and J lost 4 bases. This CDR3 contains 15 residues. CDR1 is SQVTM and CDR2 is ANQGSEA in the germline V gene. As DNA, the CDR3 is TGCAGCGTTGCCCTTGCGGGGGGCGGCGGAGAGACCCAGTACTTC. Protein: CSVALAGGGGETQYF.

This clonotype was detected a few times. In nucleotides, the CDR3 is TGTGCCAGCAGCAGATTCCGGGACAGGAGCACAGATACGCAGTATTTT. Translation gives CASSRFRDRSTDTQYF. The chain employs TRBV7-2 and TRBJ2-3, with 8 bases lining up with TRBD1. This CDR3 is built from 16 residues. The ends lost 5 bases at V and 0 bases at J; junction bases unmatched: 7. The germline gives CDR1 SGHTA, CDR2 FQGNSA.

This clonotype came up a few times. This chain uses TRBV19 with TRBJ2-5, with D perhaps TRBD1 (6 bases). CDR1 is LNHDA, CDR2 SQIVND, per germline (reference sequence). The CDR3 length is 15 residues. V lost 3 bases to trimming and J lost 5 bases, with 16 bases between them. CDR3 DNA sequence: TGTGCCAGTAGTATTGTACAGGGAGTTGCGGAGACCCAGTACTTC. It codes for CASSIVQGVAETQYF.

The rearrangement joins TRBV12-3 or TRBV12-4 to TRBJ1-2; 8 positions match TRBD1. Trimming cost V 3 bases and J 5 bases; bases outside gene matches: 8. This CDR3 contains 15 residues. CDR3 nucleotides: TGTGCCAGCAGTTTTAGGCAGGGGGCAGATTATGGCTACACCTTC. Its translation: CASSFRQGADYGYTF.

This clonotype was seen only a few times. The chain has TRBV7-2 and TRBJ2-3, with TRBD1 matching 7 bases. J lost 4 bases, V lost 5 bases, and 9 bases had no gene match. Germline V lookup: CDR1 SGHTA, CDR2 FQGNSA. This CDR3 is 15 amino acids long. The CDR3, as DNA: TGTGCCAGCAGCCTTGCAGGGGGTGGGGCAGATACGCAGTATTTT. Translated: CASSLAGGGADTQYF.

The chain uses TRBV5-6 and TRBJ2-7, with 7 bases lining up with TRBD1. The germline V gene encodes CDR1 SGHDT and CDR2 YYEEEE. V shed 0 bases and J 7 bases; nucleotides not matched to a gene: 10. This CDR3 is 15 amino acids long. The CDR3 region has the DNA TGTGCCAGCAGCTTGGTGACAACAGGGGTGGCGGAGCAGTACTTC. Translation: CASSLVTTGVAEQYF.

This clonotype was seen a few times. CDR3 sequence reads: CASRETGANVLTF. As DNA, the CDR3 is TGTGCCAGCAGGGAAACTGGGGCCAACGTCCTGACTTTC. The chain carries TRBV6-5 and TRBJ2-6, with D hard to call. Trimming stripped 6 bases from V and 2 bases from J, with 5 bases between. The CDR3 is made up of 13 amino acids. Looked up from germline, CDR1 is MNHEY and CDR2 is SVGAGI.

The rearrangement uses TRBV28 and TRBJ1-1; TRBD1 agrees at 7 bases. This CDR3 comprises 13 residues. Germline assignment: CDR1 MDHEN and CDR2 SYDVKM. V gave up 10 bases and J gave up 1 base; unmatched junction bases: 6. The CDR3 DNA follows: TGTGCCACTACGGGACAGTCGAACACTGAAGCTTTCTTT. It translates to CATTGQSNTEAFF.

In this sample, this clonotype turned up a few times. The rearrangement uses TRBV19 and TRBJ1-1; no reliable D call. The V gene lost 4 bases and the J gene lost 6 bases, with 12 bases spanning the gap. The CDR3 consists of 13 residues. Germline loops: CDR1 LNHDA, CDR2 SQIVND (reference sequence). The CDR3 loop is CASSREDRAEAFF. The CDR3 region has the DNA TGTGCCAGTAGTAGGGAGGATAGGGCTGAAGCTTTCTTT.

This clonotype was counted ten times or more. The genes are TRBV7-9 and TRBJ2-1; D remains unclear. The V and J ends lost 3 bases and 4 bases respectively, with 4 bases between them. Germline V gives CDR1 SEHNR, CDR2 FQNEAQ (reference sequence). This CDR3 contains 12 residues. The CDR3 loop reads CASSFGYNEQFF. CDR3 nucleotide sequence: TGTGCCAGCAGCTTTGGTTACAATGAGCAGTTCTTC.

This clonotype was found a few times. One end of the junction does not line up with germline, which may come from a read error. The chain has TRBV12-3 or TRBV12-4 and TRBJ2-1, with 9 positions matching TRBD2. The CDR3 totals 15 residues. CDR3 residues: CASILIAGDYNEQFF. In DNA, the CDR3 is TGTGCCAGCATTTTAATAGCGGGAGACTACAATGAGCAGTTCTTC.

J is TRBJ2-7 and V is TRBV27; D is uncertain. Germline V gene data show CDR1 as MNHEY and CDR2 as SMNVEV (reference sequence). V was pared by 9 bases and J by 2 bases, with 14 bases between. The CDR3 totals 13 residues. CDR3 nucleotides: TGTGCCAGAGCTACCGGGTTACCCTACGAGCAGTACTTC. This sequence encodes CARATGLPYEQYF.

This chain links TRBV6-5 with TRBJ1-4; D is unclear. V lost 0 bases and J lost 5, with 10 bases in between. Germline lookup yields CDR1 MNHEY and CDR2 SVGAGI. The CDR3 covers 15 residues. CDR3 region: CASSYSGSANEKLFF. CDR3 DNA sequence: TGTGCCAGCAGTTACTCTGGCAGCGCCAATGAAAAACTGTTTTTT.

This clonotype was seen only a few times. The rearrangement joins TRBV4-1 to TRBJ2-7; 7 nucleotides agree with TRBD1. The length of the CDR3 is 15 residues. The trim removed 0 bases at V and 2 bases at J, leaving 4 bases unmatched. The germline CDR1 and CDR2 sequences are MGHRA and YSYEKL. The CDR3 region has the DNA TGCGCCAGCAGCCAAGAATCCAGGGGGACCTACGAGCAGTACTTC. It yields the protein CASSQESRGTYEQYF.

This clonotype was counted only a few times. The chain recombines TRBV7-2 with TRBJ2-7; D is ambiguous. V was shortened by 0 bases and J by 4 bases, with 13 bases between the two germline ends. This CDR3 has 15 residues. Germline-derived CDR1 and CDR2 are SGHTA and FQGNSA. CDR3 nucleotide sequence: TGTGCCAGCAGCTTAGCCTCGGCCCTTTATTACGAGCAGTACTTC. Translated, it gives CASSLASALYYEQYF.

This chain joins TRBV2 and TRBJ2-1; D gene ambiguous. The CDR3 has 12 amino acids. Trimming left V 5 bases short and J 12 bases short, with 14 bases between. Germline assignment: CDR1 SNHLY and CDR2 FYNNEI. The CDR3 coding sequence is TGTGCCAGCAGTTTGACATCAATGGGGCAGTTCTTC. Its protein product is CASSLTSMGQFF.